Listed here is a single TCR beta chain. Its specificity is not known. This sample is drawn from a study of CD8 T cells in ankylosing spondylitis. Libraries for TCR beta were made by quantitative 5'-RACE with molecular barcodes. TCRdb passed the 5' RACE reads through MiXCR, listing each CDR3 protein once. The data hold fewer than 450,000 distinct CDR3 sequences, with roughly 15% observed a single time. V was trimmed by 2 bases and J by 0 bases, leaving 17 bases between them. Germline values: CDR1 SGHRS, CDR2 YFSETQ. The CDR3 is 18 residues long. Study-level points and caveats: Characteristic, it appeared, of ankylosing spondylitis blood was a TCR beta motif of about eight highly homologous variants. Prior literature has documented some motif variants in synovial fluid and blood from reactive arthritis. Disease-linked clones displayed a CD8+ phenotype and appeared relatively rarely in peripheral blood.

This clonotype was sampled from a male donor with ankylosing spondylitis. The chain joins TRBV5-1 to TRBJ2-2; D possibly uses TRBD1 or TRBD2 (7 bases each). What was sequenced was blood, either unsorted or a sorted T cell fraction (not recorded which). CDR3 loop: CASSLGVSGTANTGELFF. The CDR3 region has the DNA TGCGCCAGCAGCTTAGGGGTGAGCGGGACAGCGAACACCGGGGAGCTGTTTTTT.